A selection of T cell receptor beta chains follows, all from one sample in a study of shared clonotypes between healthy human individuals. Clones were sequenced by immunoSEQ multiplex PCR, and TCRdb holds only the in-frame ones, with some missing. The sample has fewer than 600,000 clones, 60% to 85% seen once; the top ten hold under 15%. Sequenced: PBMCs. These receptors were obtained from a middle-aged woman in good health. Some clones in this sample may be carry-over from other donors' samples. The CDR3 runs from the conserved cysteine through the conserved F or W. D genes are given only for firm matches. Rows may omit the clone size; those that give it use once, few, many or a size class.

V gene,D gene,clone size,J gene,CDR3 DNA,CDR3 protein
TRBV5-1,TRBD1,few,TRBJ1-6,TGCGCCAGCAGCTTGGCCTCAGGGGGACGAAGCTCCTATAATTCACCCCTCCACTTT,CASSLASGGRSSYNSPLHF
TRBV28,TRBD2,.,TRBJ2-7,TGTGCCAGCAAACCGGGACTAGCGGGAGCCCGATCCTACGAGCAGTACTTC,CASKPGLAGARSYEQYF
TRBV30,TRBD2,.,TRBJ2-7,TGTGCCTGGAGTGATCTAGCGGGTATCTACGAGCAGTACTTC,CAWSDLAGIYEQYF
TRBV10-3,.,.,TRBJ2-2,TGTGCCATCAGTGAATCGAACACCGGGGAGCTGTTTTTT,CAISESNTGELFF
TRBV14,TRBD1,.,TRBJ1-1,TGTGCCAGCAGCCAATTCCCGGGCCGGACAGGGGAGGACAAAGCTTTCTTT,CASSQFPGRTGEDKAFF
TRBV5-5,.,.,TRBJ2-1,TGTGCCAGCAGACCGGGGTACAATGAGCAGTTCTTC,CASRPGYNEQFF
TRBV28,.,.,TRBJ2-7,TGTGCCAGCACTAACGGAGGGTCCCACTACGAGCAGTACTTC,CASTNGGSHYEQYF
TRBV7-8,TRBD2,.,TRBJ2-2,TGTGCCAGCAGCCGAATAGCGGGAGGGCCATACACCGGGGAGCTGTTTTTT,CASSRIAGGPYTGELFF
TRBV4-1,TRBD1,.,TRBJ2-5,TGCGCCAGCAGCCAAGACAGGGGGCGGGAGACCCAGTACTTC,CASSQDRGRETQYF
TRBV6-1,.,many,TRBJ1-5,TGTGCCAGCACCAAGACGGATAATAGCAATCAGCCCCAGCATTTT,CASTKTDNSNQPQHF
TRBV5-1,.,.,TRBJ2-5,TGCGCCAGCAGCTTGCAGCGAAGCCAAGAGACCCAGTACTTC,CASSLQRSQETQYF